Listed below are T cell receptor beta chains from one sample, sequenced in a study of technical replicates of blood from several donors. TCRdb's copy holds only in-frame clones and misses some; the assay was immunoSEQ multiplex PCR. This table has roughly 100,000 clones, 96% appearing once. What was sequenced was T cells isolated from PBMCs. The receptors here all came from a human donor in good health. CDR3s include the opening cysteine and the closing phenylalanine or tryptophan. The order of the fields is V gene, D gene, clone size, J gene, CDR3 protein, CDR3 DNA. A D gene is named only where the DNA matches it firmly. Expanded clones get a size class; other rows say once, few or many, or leave the size out.

>TRBV29-1|TRBD2|-|TRBJ2-7
CSVLGLAGGPSDEQYF
TGCAGCGTTTTAGGACTAGCGGGAGGGCCGTCAGACGAGCAGTACTTC
>TRBV7-9|-|-|TRBJ2-1
CASSPPLGGYNEQFF
TGTGCCAGCAGCCCACCACTAGGAGGTTACAATGAGCAGTTCTTC
>TRBV6-5|-|-|TRBJ2-2
CASRYRDFQTGELFF
TGTGCCAGCAGATACCGGGACTTTCAAACCGGGGAGCTGTTTTTT
>TRBV5-5|-|-|TRBJ2-7
CASSTLPEAYEQYF
TGTGCCAGCAGCACGTTACCAGAAGCGTACGAGCAGTACTTC
>TRBV6-1|TRBD2|-|TRBJ2-1
CASSVLAGGVGEQFF
TGTGCCAGCAGTGTATTAGCGGGGGGGGTTGGTGAGCAGTTCTTC
>TRBV5-1|-|-|TRBJ1-1
CASSFGGTNTEAFF
TGCGCCAGCAGCTTCGGAGGAACGAACACTGAAGCTTTCTTT
>TRBV28|-|-|TRBJ1-2
CASREGQHYGYTF
TGTGCCAGCAGGGAAGGACAGCACTATGGCTACACCTTC
>TRBV27|-|-|TRBJ1-1
CASSLGQNTEAFF
TGTGCCAGCAGTTTGGGGCAGAACACTGAAGCTTTCTTT
>TRBV30|TRBD1|-|TRBJ2-7
CAWIGTGGYEQYF
TGTGCCTGGATCGGGACAGGGGGTTACGAGCAGTACTTC
>TRBV28|-|-|TRBJ1-5
CASSLNPGNQPQHF
TGTGCCAGCAGTTTAAACCCAGGGAATCAGCCCCAGCATTTT
>TRBV5-8|TRBD2|-|TRBJ2-1
CASSTDHLAGWYEQFF
TGTGCCAGCAGCACGGACCACCTAGCGGGTTGGTATGAGCAGTTCTTC
>TRBV30|TRBD2|-|TRBJ2-3
CAWSELAGSTDTQYF
TGTGCCTGGAGTGAATTAGCGGGGTCCACAGATACGCAGTATTTT
>TRBV6-6|-|-|TRBJ2-5
CASSYPGPQETQYF
TGTGCCAGCAGTTACCCGGGTCCCCAAGAGACCCAGTACTTC
>TRBV7-9|-|-|TRBJ2-5
CASSLGRLSLETQYF
TGTGCCAGCAGCTTAGGAAGACTAAGCCTCGAGACCCAGTACTTC
>TRBV25-1|TRBD2|-|TRBJ2-5
CASRLGGETQYF
TGTGCCAGCAGGCTCGGGGGGGAGACCCAGTACTTC
>TRBV11-2|-|once|TRBJ2-2
CASSDPGYTGELFF
TGTGCCAGCAGCGATCCGGGTTACACCGGGGAGCTGTTTTTT